The subject of this entry is one T cell receptor beta chain. The antigen remains undetermined. Data came from immunoSEQ multiplex PCR; TCRdb stores just in-frame clones and leaves some out. The sample lists more than 140,000 clones; around four fifths were seen once. Each patient relapsed following autologous stem cell transplantation, and prior brentuximab vedotin exposure differed. This specimen belongs to a study of PD-1 blockade in classical Hodgkin lymphoma. Broader study findings: Although disease activity or prior therapy may be involved, causes of the repertoire differences remain undefined.

The CDR3 has 16 residues. CDR1 and CDR2 (germline): LGHNT, FRNRAP. V was shortened by 5 bases and J by 2 bases, with 16 bases between the two germline ends. The source was peripheral blood mononuclear cells (PBMCs), collected before the second cycle of nivolumab. The clonotype comes from a human donor with classical Hodgkin lymphoma. The chain recombines TRBV12-5 with TRBJ2-1; TRBD1 or TRBD2 may be the D gene (5 bases each). This CDR3 is CASGPPGTEPYNEQFF. The CDR3 bases are TGTGCTAGTGGTCCACCCGGGACCGAACCCTACAATGAGCAGTTCTTC.